The 20 T cell receptor beta chains reported below all come from one sample, sequenced in a study of OX40 agonist ivuxolimab in advanced cancers. Sequenced by immunoSEQ multiplex PCR; TCRdb stores in-frame clones only, minus some. The repertoire holds around 30,000 clones, with more than 80% as singletons. The starting material was CD4+ or CD8+ T cells sorted from blood, obtained in a trial of the OX40 agonist ivuxolimab. The origin of the receptors is an adult with an advanced solid tumor such as melanoma, head and neck, liver or kidney cancer.

This chain connects TRBV28 to TRBJ2-7; TRBD2 is a possible D gene (5 bases). V was trimmed by 5 bases and J by 6 bases, leaving 20 bases between them. Looked up from germline, CDR1 is MDHEN and CDR2 is SYDVKM. The CDR3 runs to 15 residues. CDR3 bases: TGTGCCAGCAGTGTACACGCGCCGGGTGGGAGCGAGCAGTACTTC. It is translated as CASSVHAPGGSEQYF. Combining the CDR3 with reference TRBV28 and TRBJ2-7 gives the whole variable domain DVKVTQSSRYLVKRTGEKVFLECVQDMDHENMFWYRQDPGLGLRLIYFSYDVKMKEKGDIPEGYSVSREKKERFSLILESASTNQTSMYLCASSVHAPGGSEQYFGPGTRLTVT.

This chain connects TRBV5-4 to TRBJ2-7; TRBD1 agrees at 9 bases. The ends lost 6 bases at V and 3 bases at J; junction bases unmatched: 16. The CDR3 totals 17 residues. From germline, CDR1 is SGHNT and CDR2 YYREEE (reference sequence). In DNA form, the CDR3 reads TGTGCCAGCAATCCCTACCCCGGGACAGGGCCCCTCTACGAGCAGTACTTC. Its protein is CASNPYPGTGPLYEQYF.

This clone was seen only a few times. The chain uses TRBV5-1 and TRBJ1-3; TRBD1 aligns across 7 bases. This CDR3 region has 14 residues. CDR1 is SGHRS, CDR2 YFSETQ, per germline. After removal of 0 bases from V and 6 bases from J, the junction contained 3 bases not matched to a gene. CDR3 loop: CASSLDRGKNTIYF. The CDR3, as DNA: TGCGCCAGCAGCTTGGACAGGGGTAAAAACACCATATATTTT.

This clone appeared once. J is TRBJ1-2 and V is TRBV27; D might be TRBD1 (6 bases). Trimming shortened V by 6 bases and J by 4 bases, and 21 bases separated the two germline ends. Germline-derived CDR1 and CDR2 are MNHEY and SMNVEV (reference sequence). CDR3 length equals 16 residues. The CDR3 DNA follows: TGTGCCAGCAGACTATCTGTGTCGACAGGCTCCTATGGCTACACCTTC. This gives the protein CASRLSVSTGSYGYTF.

This chain uses TRBV7-9 with TRBJ1-1; D might be TRBD1 (6 bases). CDR1 and CDR2 (germline): SEHNR, FQNEAQ (reference sequence). Trimming shortened V by 6 bases and J by 3 bases, and 17 bases separated the two germline ends. The CDR3 is 15 amino acids. CDR3 sequence: CASRETRGAYTEAFF. The CDR3 bases are TGTGCCAGCAGGGAGACGAGGGGGGCCTACACTGAAGCTTTCTTT.

This chain links TRBV28 with TRBJ2-3, with TRBD2 as a possible D gene (5 bases). There are 15 residues in the CDR3. CDR1 and CDR2 (germline): MDHEN, SYDVKM. Trimming cost V 5 bases and J 1 base, with 13 bases left between them. CDR3 bases: TGTGCCAGCAGTCGCTTAGCGTTGGGCACAGATACGCAGTATTTT. This translates into CASSRLALGTDTQYF.

This sequence joins TRBV5-6 and TRBJ2-3, with D perhaps matching TRBD2 (6 bases). This CDR3 is 13 amino acids long. Looked up from germline, CDR1 is SGHDT and CDR2 is YYEEEE. V lost 6 bases to trimming and J lost 2 bases, with 10 bases between them. The CDR3 is CASKRGYTDTQYF. As DNA, the CDR3 is TGTGCCAGCAAACGGGGGTACACAGATACGCAGTATTTT.

The rearrangement uses TRBV7-2 and TRBJ2-4, with 8 bases aligning to TRBD2. J gave up 6 bases and V 1 base, and 5 bases lay outside the gene matches. In germline, CDR1 is SGHTA, CDR2 FQGNSA. There are 15 residues in the CDR3. The CDR3 DNA is TGTGCCAGCAGCTTAGGCGGGGGGCTAGGAAACATTCAGTACTTC. This encodes CASSLGGGLGNIQYF.

CDR3 coding DNA: TGTGCCACCAGCGGCCGGAAGGGGATCAACACTGAAGCTTTCTTT. Translating gives CATSGRKGINTEAFF. The rearrangement uses TRBV15 and TRBJ1-1, with a tentative D call TRBD1 (5 bases). The length of the CDR3 is 15 residues. Germline lookup yields CDR1 LNHNV and CDR2 YYDKDF (reference sequence). Trimming removed 5 bases from V and 2 bases from J, with 15 bases in between.

The chain combines TRBV7-2 with TRBJ2-1, with TRBD2 matching over 9 bases. The CDR3 is made up of 16 amino acids. Trimming removed 5 bases from V and 4 bases from J; junction bases left unmatched: 9. The germline CDR1 and CDR2 sequences are SGHTA and FQGNSA. For the CDR3, the DNA is TGTGCCAGCAGCCGACGGGGGCTAGCGGGATACAATGAGCAGTTCTTC. Translated: CASSRRGLAGYNEQFF.

V is TRBV5-1 and J is TRBJ1-1; 8 positions agree with TRBD1. This CDR3 has 15 amino acids. In germline, CDR1 is SGHRS, CDR2 YFSETQ. V shed 4 bases and J 2 bases; nucleotides not matched to a gene: 7. The CDR3 nucleotides are TGCGCCAGCAGCAGACCGGGACAGGACAACACTGAAGCTTTCTTT. This encodes CASSRPGQDNTEAFF.

Of note for this clone: The CDR3 does not close with the conserved phenylalanine or tryptophan, likely indicating a read error. The rearrangement uses TRBV15 and TRBJ2-7, with TRBD1 as a possible D gene (6 bases). V lost 4 bases and J 2 bases, leaving 15 bases between the germline ends. This CDR3 comprises 15 residues. The V gene's germline CDR1 is LNHNV and CDR2 YYDKDF (reference sequence). For the CDR3, the DNA is TGTGCCACCAGCAAATCAAGACAGGCCACCTACGAGCAGTACCTC. As protein: CATSKSRQATYEQYL.

This clone was detected only once. The chain carries TRBV5-4 and TRBJ2-3; TRBD2 is a possible D gene (5 bases). Germline loops: CDR1 SGHNT, CDR2 YYREEE (reference sequence). CDR3 length: 16 residues. The V end lost 4 bases, the J end lost 2 bases, and 17 bases lay between the germline ends. CDR3 sequence: CASSLRLSLTTDTQYF. The CDR3 region has the DNA TGTGCCAGCAGCCTAAGACTATCTCTAACCACAGATACGCAGTATTTT.

The chain carries TRBV11-2 and TRBJ2-1; the match to TRBD2 covers 15 bases. Trimming at V came to 4 bases and at J to 1 base, leaving 5 bases not matched to a gene. The CDR3 sequence is 18 residues long. CDR1 and CDR2 (germline): SGHAT, FQNNGV. In DNA, the CDR3 is TGTGCCAGCAGCTCCAGGACTAGCGGGAGGGCGTCCTACAATGAGCAGTTCTTC. Its protein product is CASSSRTSGRASYNEQFF.

This chain connects TRBV7-8 to TRBJ2-7, with D unresolved. V shed 3 bases and J shed 6 bases, with 9 bases lying between them. The germline gives CDR1 SGHVS, CDR2 FQNEAQ. There are 12 residues in the CDR3. The CDR3 here is CASSFTLSEQYF. The CDR3 coding sequence is TGTGCCAGCAGCTTTACGCTTTCCGAGCAGTACTTC.

The chain recombines TRBV7-9 with TRBJ1-1; possible D gene TRBD1, 5 bases. Trimming removed 6 bases from V and 1 base from J, with 12 bases in between. This CDR3 contains 14 residues. Germline lookup yields CDR1 SEHNR and CDR2 FQNEAQ (reference sequence). The CDR3 DNA is TGTGCCAGCAGGTTACTGGGGGGGAACACTGAAGCTTTCTTT. Translation gives CASRLLGGNTEAFF.

The rearrangement joins TRBV5-4 to TRBJ2-2; D call uncertain. This CDR3 is 12 amino acids long. Germline CDR1 reads SGHNT; CDR2 reads YYREEE (reference sequence). Trimming removed 1 base from V and 7 bases from J, with 5 bases in between. The CDR3 loop reads CASSLFRGELFF. The CDR3 coding sequence is TGTGCCAGCAGCTTGTTTCGCGGGGAGCTGTTTTTT.

The V call is TRBV6-5, the J call TRBJ2-3, with D tentatively TRBD2 (5 bases). The CDR3 consists of 16 residues. Germline V gene lookup returns CDR1 MNHEY and CDR2 SVGAGI. V dropped 0 bases and J dropped 0 bases, with 10 bases sitting between them. The CDR3 bases are TGTGCCAGCAGTTACTCGACGGGAACTAGCACAGATACGCAGTATTTT. Translated: CASSYSTGTSTDTQYF.

J is TRBJ2-3 and V is TRBV7-3; perhaps TRBD2 as D (6 bases). Per the germline V gene, CDR1 is SGHTA and CDR2 is FQGTGA. The CDR3 sequence is 14 residues long. The V end lost 5 bases, the J end lost 3 bases, and 12 bases lay between the germline ends. The chain's CDR3 is CASSLGGTTDTQYF. DNA for the CDR3: TGTGCCAGCAGCCTGGGCGGGACGACAGATACGCAGTATTTT.

This rearrangement joins TRBV19 to TRBJ2-2, with D possibly being TRBD2 (6 bases). In germline, CDR1 is LNHDA, CDR2 SQIVND (reference sequence). The CDR3 consists of 15 residues. Trimming left V 6 bases short and J 4 bases short, with 15 bases between. In DNA, the CDR3 is TGTGCCAGTAGACACATGGACGGGAGCACCGGGGAGCTGTTTTTT. As protein: CASRHMDGSTGELFF.